A selection of T cell receptor beta chains follows, all from one sample in a study of immune evolution from preneoplasia to lung adenocarcinoma. Clones were read by immunoSEQ multiplex PCR, and TCRdb kept only the in-frame ones, dropping some. This sample has some 11,000 clones, with approximately 86% found just once. The sample taken for sequencing was FFPE minimally invasive lung adenocarcinoma tissue. The receptors shown here come from a person aged 65-85 years with lung adenocarcinoma. Both conserved end residues are part of each CDR3. D genes are given only for firm matches. A row's size may be missing; if present it is once, few, many or a size class.

clone_size	d_call	v_call	cdr3_length	j_call	cdr3_nt	cdr3_aa
-	-	TRBV29-1	13	TRBJ2-7	TGCAGCGTTGGGAGGGACCGCCGGCACGAGCAGTACTTC	CSVGRDRRHEQYF
few	-	TRBV7-9	17	TRBJ1-3	TGTGCCAGCAGCCCCTGGAGGGGTTCACCCTCTGGAAACACCATATATTTT	CASSPWRGSPSGNTIYF
-	-	TRBV5-1	14	TRBJ1-4	TGCGCCAGCAGCTTGGAGACAACTAATGAAAAACTGTTTTTT	CASSLETTNEKLFF
-	TRBD2	TRBV6-6	15	TRBJ2-1	TGTGCCAGCAGTTACAGACTAGCGAACGACAATGAGCAGTTCTTC	CASSYRLANDNEQFF
few	-	TRBV7-9	12	TRBJ2-1	TGTGCCAGCAGCTTAGGTAGATGGGCTGAGTTCTTC	CASSLGRWAEFF
-	TRBD1	TRBV11-2	14	TRBJ1-6	TGTGCCAGCAGCCACGGACAGGGAGGTTCACCCCTCCACTTT	CASSHGQGGSPLHF
-	-	TRBV14	13	TRBJ2-7	TGTGCCAGCAGCCAAGTCGGTAGAAGCGAGCAGTACTTC	CASSQVGRSEQYF
-	-	TRBV6-1	11	TRBJ2-1	TGTGCCAGCAGGACTAGCAATGAGCAGTTCTTC	CASRTSNEQFF
-	-	TRBV7-5	14	TRBJ2-1	TGTGCCAGAAGCTTAGGCAACGGCGACAATGAGCAGTTCTTC	CARSLGNGDNEQFF
-	-	TRBV20-1	11	TRBJ1-2	TGCAGTGGGACGGGTGACTATGGCTACACCTTC	CSGTGDYGYTF
-	-	TRBV11-2	17	TRBJ2-6	TGTGCCAGCAGCTCACCGGTCGGGGTAGGGGGGGCCAACGTCCTGACTTTC	CASSSPVGVGGANVLTF
-	-	TRBV29-1	12	TRBJ1-2	TGCGCCGTGGGCGGTTCTAACTATGGTTACACCTTC	CAVGGSNYGYTF
-	TRBD1	TRBV9	15	TRBJ1-4	TGTGCCAGCAGCGTAGAAGGGACAGGGGGGGAAAAACTGTTTTTT	CASSVEGTGGEKLFF
-	TRBD2	TRBV4-2	17	TRBJ2-3	TGTGCCAGCAGCCAAGATCGGCAGCGGGGCAACACAGATACGCAGTATTTT	CASSQDRQRGNTDTQYF
-	TRBD1	TRBV6-1	12	TRBJ2-3	TGTGCCAGCAGCGACAGGGGAGATACGCAGTATTTT	CASSDRGDTQYF
-	-	TRBV5-4	16	TRBJ2-5	TGTGCCAGCAGCTTGGGGTCCCCAGCTCGGGAAGAGACCCAGTACTTC	CASSLGSPAREETQYF